The 28 T cell receptor beta chains below come from one sample, sequenced in a study of T cells expressing NK-cell markers. TCRdb reprocessed the 5' RACE reads, with one entry per CDR3 protein and no DNA. The sample's table shows about 180,000 distinct CDR3 sequences. The sequenced sample consisted of blood T cells: a sorted CD56 or NKG2C T cell subset, CD4+ or CD8+ T cells, or bulk PBMC T cells (not recorded which). Receptors originate from a woman between 18 and 75 years old in good health.

This chain links TRBV6-5 with TRBJ1-1; with no DNA, the TCRdb D assignment of TRBD1 cannot be verified. The V gene's germline CDR1 is MNHEY and CDR2 SVGAGI. This CDR3 is 17 amino acids long. CDR3 region: CASSSPDRGPMNTEAFF.

The chain joins TRBV5-1 to TRBJ2-3; no DNA is available, so the TRBD2 call from TCRdb remains unchecked. This CDR3 has 17 amino acids. Germline V lookup: CDR1 SGHRS, CDR2 YFSETQ. CDR3 protein: CASRLTTSGRDTDTQYF.

The chain has TRBV3-1 and TRBJ1-1. The CDR3 is 15 amino acids. Germline lookup yields CDR1 LGHDT and CDR2 YNNKEL (reference sequence). CDR3 in amino acids: CASRPVGRRSTEAFF. The whole variable domain, filled in from reference TRBV3-1 and TRBJ1-1, reads DTAVSQTPKYLVTQMGNDKSIKCEQNLGHDTMYWYKQDSKKFLKIMFSYNNKELIINETVPNRFSPKSPDKAHLNLHINSLELGDSAVYFCASRPVGRRSTEAFFGQGTRLTVV.

The chain links TRBV20-1 to TRBJ2-1; TCRdb calls TRBD2, which cannot be checked without DNA. The CDR3 runs 16 residues. Germline assignment: CDR1 DFQATT and CDR2 SNEGSKA (reference sequence). CDR3 amino acids: CSARALTSGVYNEQFF.

This CDR3 is CASSQRTGGSSNQPQHF. The genes are TRBV4-2 and TRBJ1-5; TCRdb returns TRBD1, unconfirmable since there is no DNA. Germline values: CDR1 LGHNA, CDR2 YNFKEQ. This CDR3 is built from 17 residues.

The V gene is TRBV5-1, the J gene TRBJ2-3; TCRdb proposes TRBD1, but this gene call is untestable without DNA. Looked up from germline, CDR1 is SGHRS and CDR2 is YFSETQ. This CDR3 spans 16 amino acids. CDR3 amino acids: CASSPPTGPSTDTQYF.

The chain links TRBV28 to TRBJ2-1; TCRdb gives TRBD1 as the D gene, but with no DNA this cannot be confirmed. Germline CDR1 MDHEN, CDR2 SYDVKM. This CDR3 has 16 residues. The CDR3 sequence: CASSPGLDPWYNEQFF.

The gene calls are TRBV6-5 and TRBJ2-7; TCRdb selects TRBD2, and the lack of DNA leaves this call unchecked. This CDR3 is built from 15 residues. CDR1 and CDR2 from the germline V gene are MNHEY and SVGAGI. The CDR3 is CASSYSRLAGNEQYF.

J is TRBJ2-1 and V is TRBV7-6; the D call of TRBD2 rests on TCRdb alone, since no DNA is present to check it. The CDR3 is made up of 15 amino acids. CDR1 and CDR2 from the germline V gene are SGHVS and FNYEAQ. CDR3 sequence reads: CASSSGLADYNEQFF.

The V call is TRBV12-3 or TRBV12-4, the J call TRBJ2-7. The CDR3 sequence is 11 residues long. The CDR3 protein is CASSVGGEQYF.

This rearrangement joins TRBV6-1 to TRBJ1-2. Looked up from germline, CDR1 is MNHNS and CDR2 is SASEGT. CDR3 length equals 15 residues. The CDR3 reads CASSEALRPSSGYTF.

The rearrangement links TRBV6-6 to TRBJ2-7; with no DNA, the TCRdb D assignment of TRBD1 cannot be verified. Per the germline V gene, CDR1 is MNHNY and CDR2 is SVGAGI (reference sequence). The CDR3 loop spans 13 amino acids. CDR3 protein: CASSYGGGNEQYF.

The J gene is TRBJ2-7, the V gene TRBV12-3 or TRBV12-4; the TRBD2 assignment by TCRdb is unverifiable without DNA. This CDR3 has 16 amino acids. CDR3 sequence: CASSFNVGTSTYEQYF.

The chain recombines TRBV19 with TRBJ2-7; the TRBD1 assignment by TCRdb is unverifiable without DNA. The CDR3 sequence is 18 residues long. Germline assignment: CDR1 LNHDA and CDR2 SQIVND (reference sequence). The CDR3 region is CASSMFSVFRTANYEQYF.

CDR3: CASARGGGNTIYF. The V call is TRBV27, the J call TRBJ1-3; TCRdb's D call of TRBD1 is untestable without DNA. The CDR3 has 13 residues. The germline CDR1 and CDR2 sequences are MNHEY and SMNVEV (reference sequence).

The chain combines TRBV4-2 with TRBJ2-1. CDR1 and CDR2 (germline): LGHNA, YNFKEQ. There are 18 residues in the CDR3. The CDR3 region is CASSQDNSRYSSYNEQFF.

The genes are TRBV7-3 and TRBJ2-7. Germline lookup yields CDR1 SGHTA and CDR2 FQGTGA. The CDR3 consists of 13 residues. The CDR3 reads CASSTRNPYEQYF.

The chain couples TRBV2 to TRBJ1-1; the TCRdb call, TRBD1, lacks DNA for checking. The V gene's germline CDR1 is SNHLY and CDR2 FYNNEI. The CDR3 sequence is 12 residues long. The CDR3 here is CASSFGQGTAFF.

This chain connects TRBV4-2 to TRBJ2-3; TCRdb lists TRBD2, though no DNA is available to test this call. This CDR3 is built from 17 residues. The germline gives CDR1 LGHNA, CDR2 YNFKEQ. The CDR3 here is CASSQDGSGGSSDTQYF.

V is TRBV4-1 and J is TRBJ2-7; as DNA is missing, the TRBD2 call by TCRdb cannot be tested. This CDR3 has 17 amino acids. Germline values: CDR1 MGHRA, CDR2 YSYEKL. Here the CDR3 reads CASSQDRLSGRVNEQYF.

The chain combines TRBV29-1 with TRBJ2-1; the TCRdb D gene call, TRBD1, has no DNA to confirm it. CDR1 is SQVTM, CDR2 ANQGSEA, per germline. This CDR3 region has 14 residues. The CDR3 loop reads CSVPFVRHYNEQFF.

The V gene is TRBV6-2 or TRBV6-3, the J gene TRBJ2-5; TCRdb returns TRBD1, unconfirmable since there is no DNA. CDR1 is MNHEY and CDR2 is SVGEGT in the germline V gene. This CDR3 contains 14 residues. CDR3 in amino acids: CASRPTGPQETQYF.

The chain carries TRBV28 and TRBJ1-3; TCRdb designates TRBD1, a call that cannot be tested without DNA. The CDR3 spans 14 residues. The germline CDR1 and CDR2 sequences are MDHEN and SYDVKM. CDR3 in amino acids: CASEAGGRGNTIYF.

This chain connects TRBV9 to TRBJ2-5; TCRdb designates TRBD2, a call that cannot be tested without DNA. Germline values: CDR1 SGDLS, CDR2 YYNGEE. CDR3 length: 16 amino acids. This CDR3 reads CASSVAGTSGGETQYF.

The rearrangement links TRBV7-2 to TRBJ2-7. This CDR3 contains 15 residues. CDR1 SGHTA and CDR2 FQGNSA come from the germline V gene. CDR3 protein: CASSVAGLKSYEQYF.

The rearrangement joins TRBV20-1 to TRBJ1-2; TCRdb's assignment of TRBD1 cannot be checked, as there is no DNA. In germline, CDR1 is DFQATT, CDR2 SNEGSKA (reference sequence). The CDR3 loop spans 13 amino acids. CDR3 in amino acids: CSASDRGDYGYTF.

The gene calls are TRBV29-1 and TRBJ2-7. Per germline, CDR1 SQVTM and CDR2 ANQGSEA. CDR3 size: 13 residues. CDR3 in amino acids: CSVGVSGLSEQYF.

The chain links TRBV3-1 to TRBJ1-2; with no DNA, the TCRdb D assignment of TRBD1 cannot be verified. In germline, CDR1 is LGHDT, CDR2 YNNKEL (reference sequence). This CDR3 contains 16 residues. The CDR3: CASSQGEAGGGYGYTF. The entire variable domain, with the rest obtained from reference TRBV3-1 and TRBJ1-2, is as follows: DTAVSQTPKYLVTQMGNDKSIKCEQNLGHDTMYWYKQDSKKFLKIMFSYNNKELIINETVPNRFSPKSPDKAHLNLHINSLELGDSAVYFCASSQGEAGGGYGYTFGSGTRLTVV.